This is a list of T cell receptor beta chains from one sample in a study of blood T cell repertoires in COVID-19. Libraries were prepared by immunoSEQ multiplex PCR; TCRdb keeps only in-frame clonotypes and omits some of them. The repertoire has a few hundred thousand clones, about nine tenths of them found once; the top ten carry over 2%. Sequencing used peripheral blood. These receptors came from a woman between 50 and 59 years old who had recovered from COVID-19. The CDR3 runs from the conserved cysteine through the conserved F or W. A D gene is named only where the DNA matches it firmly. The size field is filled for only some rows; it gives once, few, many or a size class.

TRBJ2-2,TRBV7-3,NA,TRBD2,CASSPPSRLAGGELFF,TGTGCCAGCAGTCCGCCAAGTAGACTAGCGGGTGGGGAGCTGTTTTTT
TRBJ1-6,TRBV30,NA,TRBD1,CAWSVPWTGDSPLHF,TGTGCCTGGAGTGTACCTTGGACAGGGGATTCACCCCTCCACTTT
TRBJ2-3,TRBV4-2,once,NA,CASSRVGGPSSTDTQYF,TGTGCCAGCAGCCGAGTCGGGGGGCCATCTAGCACAGATACGCAGTATTTT
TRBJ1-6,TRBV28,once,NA,CASSPASGVYNSPLHF,TGTGCCAGCAGCCCCGCTTCGGGGGTTTATAATTCACCCCTCCACTTT
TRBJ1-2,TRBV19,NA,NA,CASSMFLNYGYTF,TGTGCCAGTAGTATGTTTTTAAACTATGGCTACACCTTC
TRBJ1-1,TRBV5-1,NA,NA,CASSEQGSNTEAFF,TGCGCCAGCAGCGAACAGGGCTCGAACACTGAAGCTTTCTTT
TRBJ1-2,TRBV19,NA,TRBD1,CASSIIGGADYGYTF,TGTGCCAGTAGTATAATAGGGGGCGCCGACTATGGCTACACCTTC
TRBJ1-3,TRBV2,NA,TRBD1,CASSFGQGGNTIYF,TGTGCCAGCAGTTTCGGACAGGGCGGAAACACCATATATTTT
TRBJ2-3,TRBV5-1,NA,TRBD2,CASSLAGTTTDTQYF,TGCGCCAGCAGCTTGGCCGGGACTACCACAGATACGCAGTATTTT
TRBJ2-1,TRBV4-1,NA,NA,CASSQVLRYNEQFF,TGCGCCAGCAGCCAAGTACTGCGGTACAATGAGCAGTTCTTC
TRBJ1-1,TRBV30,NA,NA,CAWSTTGSTEAFF,TGTGCCTGGAGTACCACAGGGAGCACTGAAGCTTTCTTT
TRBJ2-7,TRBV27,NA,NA,CASRPREPMLYEQYF,TGTGCCAGCAGGCCCAGGGAACCTATGTTATACGAGCAGTACTTC
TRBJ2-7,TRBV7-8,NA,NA,CASSTRAQGPYEQYF,TGTGCCAGCAGTACTCGGGCACAGGGTCCCTACGAGCAGTACTTC
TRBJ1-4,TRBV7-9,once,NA,CASSLARGGLIEKLFF,TGTGCCAGCAGCTTAGCCCGGGGGGGACTCATTGAAAAACTGTTTTTT
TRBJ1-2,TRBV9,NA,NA,CASSFQTGFGYTF,TGTGCCAGCAGCTTTCAAACAGGGTTTGGCTACACCTTC
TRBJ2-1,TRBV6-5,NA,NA,CASSYSGVSYNEQFF,TGTGCCAGCAGTTACTCAGGGGTCTCCTACAATGAGCAGTTCTTC
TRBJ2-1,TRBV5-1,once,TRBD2,CASSLAGLAGVPNFYNEQFF,TGCGCCAGCAGCTTGGCGGGACTAGCGGGGGTCCCGAATTTTTACAATGAGCAGTTCTTC
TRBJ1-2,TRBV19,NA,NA,CASSRALRRGYTF,TGTGCCAGTAGTAGGGCCCTAAGGAGGGGCTACACCTTC
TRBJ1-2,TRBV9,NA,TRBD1,CASSLIRGTRLRGGYGYTF,TGTGCCAGCAGCTTAATCAGGGGGACACGGCTTCGTGGGGGCTATGGCTACACCTTC
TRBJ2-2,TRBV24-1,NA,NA,CATSERGGTGELFF,TGTGCCACCAGTGAGAGGGGGGGCACCGGGGAGCTGTTTTTT
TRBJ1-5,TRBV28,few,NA,CASSYRSFGQPQHF,TGTGCCAGCAGTTATAGGAGTTTCGGGCAGCCCCAGCATTTT
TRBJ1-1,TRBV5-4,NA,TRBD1,CASSRQGATEAFF,TGTGCCAGCAGCCGACAGGGGGCTACTGAAGCTTTCTTT
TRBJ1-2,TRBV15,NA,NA,CATSRETSDYGYTF,TGTGCCACCAGCAGAGAAACCAGTGATTATGGCTACACCTTC
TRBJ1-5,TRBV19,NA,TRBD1,CASSPTGFSNQPQHF,TGTGCCAGTAGCCCGACAGGGTTTAGCAATCAGCCCCAGCATTTT
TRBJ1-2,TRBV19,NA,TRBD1,CASKDRGHGYTF,TGTGCCAGTAAGGACAGGGGGCACGGCTACACCTTC
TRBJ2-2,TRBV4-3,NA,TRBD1,CASSQEWDRGNTGELFF,TGCGCCAGCAGCCAAGAGTGGGACAGGGGCAACACCGGGGAGCTGTTTTTT
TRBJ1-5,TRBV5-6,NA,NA,CASSLGGAGNQPQHF,TGTGCCAGCAGCTTAGGGGGGGCAGGAAATCAGCCCCAGCATTTT
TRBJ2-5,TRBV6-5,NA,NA,CATGDEETQYF,TGTGCCACAGGGGATGAAGAGACCCAGTACTTC
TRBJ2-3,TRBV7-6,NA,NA,CASSVRAGVVTDTQYF,TGTGCCAGCAGCGTACGGGCCGGGGTTGTGACAGATACGCAGTATTTT
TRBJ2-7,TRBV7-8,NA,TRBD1,CASSLGGQTYEQYF,TGTGCCAGCAGCTTAGGGGGACAGACCTACGAGCAGTACTTC